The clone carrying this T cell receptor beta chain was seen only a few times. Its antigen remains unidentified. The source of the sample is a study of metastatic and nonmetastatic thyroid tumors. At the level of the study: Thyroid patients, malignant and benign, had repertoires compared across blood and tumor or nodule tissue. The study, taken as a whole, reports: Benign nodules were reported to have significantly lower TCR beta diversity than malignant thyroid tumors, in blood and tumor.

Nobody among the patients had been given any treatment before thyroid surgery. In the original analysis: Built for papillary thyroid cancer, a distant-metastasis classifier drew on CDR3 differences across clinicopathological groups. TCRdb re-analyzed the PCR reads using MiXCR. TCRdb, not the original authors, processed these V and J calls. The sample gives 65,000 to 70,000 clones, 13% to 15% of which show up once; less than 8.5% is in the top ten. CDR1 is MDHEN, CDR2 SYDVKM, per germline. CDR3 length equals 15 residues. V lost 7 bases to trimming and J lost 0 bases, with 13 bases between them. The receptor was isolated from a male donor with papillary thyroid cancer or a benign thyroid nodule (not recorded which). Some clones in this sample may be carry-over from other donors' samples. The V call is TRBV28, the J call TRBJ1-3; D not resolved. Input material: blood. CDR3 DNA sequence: TGTGCCAGCAATACTTGGTCAATCTCTGGAAACACCATATATTTT. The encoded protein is CASNTWSISGNTIYF.